Each of the 6 T cell receptor beta chains below was sequenced from the same sample in a study of early T cells in non-severe SARS-CoV-2 infection. Each CDR3 protein gets one entry after TCRdb re-called the 5' RACE reads with MiXCR. Of some 62,000 distinct CDR3 sequences in the sample, approximately 9% were seen once. Sequencing input: whole blood. The origin of the receptors is an adult who was a healthcare worker with PCR-confirmed SARS-CoV-2 infection or an uninfected control (not recorded which).

In this sample, this clonotype turned up a few times. The chain carries TRBV18 and TRBJ1-3; no firm D call. Trimming stripped 3 bases from V and 0 bases from J, with 12 bases between. CDR1 is KGHSH and CDR2 is LQKENI in the germline V gene. CDR3 size: 16 residues. Here the CDR3 DNA reads TGTGCCAGCTCACCGGAACCGCGCAGCTCTGGAAACACCATATATTTT. Translated, it gives CASSPEPRSSGNTIYF.

The chain links TRBV30 to TRBJ2-7; no firm D call. This CDR3 region has 15 residues. Looked up from germline, CDR1 is GTSNPN and CDR2 is SVGIG (reference sequence). Trimming pared 8 bases from V and 3 bases from J, leaving 23 bases between. The CDR3 loop is CATWRNRPANYEQYV. The CDR3 DNA reads as TGTGCCACCTGGAGAAATCGGCCAGCGAACTACGAGCAGTACGTC.

This clonotype was recorded many times. The chain recombines TRBV20-1 with TRBJ1-4; possibly TRBD1 for D (6 bases). The CDR3 runs 13 residues. Trimming cost V 7 bases and J 8 bases, with 17 bases left between them. Germline assignment: CDR1 DFQATT and CDR2 SNEGSKA (reference sequence). CDR3 nucleotide sequence: TGCAGTGGCATGTCAGGGGTAGACGAAAAACTGTTTTTT. This sequence encodes CSGMSGVDEKLFF.

This clonotype turned up a few times. CDR3 loop: CASRKRDTDTQYF. The CDR3 coding sequence is TGTGCCAGCAGAAAGAGGGACACAGATACGCAGTATTTT. The rearrangement uses TRBV12-3 or TRBV12-4 and TRBJ2-3; TRBD2 is a possible D gene (5 bases). V shed 6 bases and J shed 2 bases, with 9 bases lying between them. The CDR3 is 13 residues long.

The chain couples TRBV12-3 or TRBV12-4 to TRBJ2-1; 9 nucleotides line up with TRBD2. The CDR3 sequence is 15 residues long. Unmatched junction bases numbered 4, after V lost 2 bases and J lost 5 bases. The CDR3 region has the DNA TGTGCCAGCAGTTTAATGAGCGGGGGGCACAATGAGCAGTTCTTC. Translating gives CASSLMSGGHNEQFF.

This clonotype was counted ten times or more. This sequence joins TRBV2 and TRBJ1-1; TRBD1 aligns across 7 bases. The CDR3 is 14 amino acids. Germline-derived CDR1 and CDR2 are SNHLY and FYNNEI. Trimming at V came to 5 bases and at J to 4 bases, leaving 7 bases not matched to a gene. This CDR3 reads CASSWTGSGTEAFF. In DNA, the CDR3 is TGTGCCAGCAGTTGGACAGGTTCGGGCACTGAAGCTTTCTTT.